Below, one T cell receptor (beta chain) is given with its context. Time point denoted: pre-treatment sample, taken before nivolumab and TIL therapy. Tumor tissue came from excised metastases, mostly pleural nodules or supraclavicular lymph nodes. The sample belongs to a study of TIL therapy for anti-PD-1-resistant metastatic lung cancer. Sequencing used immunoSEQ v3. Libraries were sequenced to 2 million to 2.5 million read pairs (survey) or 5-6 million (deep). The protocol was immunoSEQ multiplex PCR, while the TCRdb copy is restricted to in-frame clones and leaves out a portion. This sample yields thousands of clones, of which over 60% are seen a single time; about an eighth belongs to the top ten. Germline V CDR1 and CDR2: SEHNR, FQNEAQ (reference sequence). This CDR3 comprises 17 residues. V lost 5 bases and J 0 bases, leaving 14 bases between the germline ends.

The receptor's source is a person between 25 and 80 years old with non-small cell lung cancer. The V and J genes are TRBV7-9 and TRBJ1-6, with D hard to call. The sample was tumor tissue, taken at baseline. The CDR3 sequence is CASSVDTLYSYNSPLHF. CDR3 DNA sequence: TGTGCCAGCAGCGTCGACACGCTATACTCCTATAATTCACCCCTCCACTTT.